The 21 T cell receptor beta chains reported below all come from one sample, sequenced in a study of CD8 T cells in Susac syndrome. Random-hexamer reverse transcription was applied to roughly 0.5 to 1 ug RNA. TCRdb ran MiXCR on the immunoSEQ multiplex PCR reads and lists one entry per CDR3 protein. The data hold some 130,000 distinct CDR3 sequences, with under 95% observed a single time. Sample: CD8+ T cells from PBMCs. The receptors come from a human donor with multiple sclerosis.

The rearrangement uses TRBV9 and TRBJ2-4; D is perhaps TRBD2 (6 bases). Germline CDR1 reads SGDLS; CDR2 reads YYNGEE. V shed 4 bases and J shed 4 bases, with 12 bases lying between them. The CDR3 loop spans 14 amino acids. The chain's CDR3 is CASSPRLGKNIQYF. The CDR3 region has the DNA TGTGCCAGCAGCCCGAGACTAGGTAAAAACATTCAGTACTTC. The whole variable domain, remainder taken from reference TRBV9 and TRBJ2-4, is DSGVTQTPKHLITATGQRVTLRCSPRSGDLSVYWYQQSLDQGLQFLIQYYNGEERAKGNILERFSAQQFPDLHSELNLSSLELGDSALYFCASSPRLGKNIQYFGAGTRLSVL.

The J gene is TRBJ1-3, the V gene TRBV12-3 or TRBV12-4, with D unclear. The V gene lost 5 bases and the J gene lost 0 bases, with 8 bases spanning the gap. The CDR3 length is 14 residues. CDR3 nucleotides: TGTGCCAGCAGTCCCCCCATCTCTGGAAACACCATATATTTT. Its protein product is CASSPPISGNTIYF.

The rearrangement links TRBV19 to TRBJ2-7; D might be TRBD1 (5 bases). Germline-derived CDR1 and CDR2 are LNHDA and SQIVND (reference sequence). CDR3 size: 15 residues. V dropped 3 bases and J dropped 5 bases, with 17 bases sitting between them. CDR3 in amino acids: CASSIALAGWDEQYF. CDR3 nucleotides: TGTGCCAGTAGTATCGCCCTTGCAGGGTGGGACGAGCAGTACTTC.

V and J are TRBV5-4 and TRBJ1-1; D is perhaps TRBD1 (6 bases). This CDR3 has 15 amino acids. V lost 4 bases, J lost 3 bases, and 16 bases lay in between. Germline V gene sequence: CDR1 SGHNT, CDR2 YYREEE (reference sequence). CDR3 loop: CASSLPLGGDTEAFF. The CDR3 DNA is TGTGCCAGCAGCCTACCCCTAGGGGGAGACACTGAAGCTTTCTTT.

The chain carries TRBV29-1 and TRBJ2-3; D gene uncertain. V was cut by 0 bases and J by 3 bases, with 7 bases left in between. Germline assignment: CDR1 SQVTM and CDR2 ANQGSEA. The CDR3 runs 13 residues. DNA for the CDR3: TGCAGCGTTGAAGATATCGTAACAGATACGCAGTATTTT. Residues: CSVEDIVTDTQYF.

The chain couples TRBV7-9 to TRBJ1-2; D call uncertain. The germline gives CDR1 SEHNR, CDR2 FQNEAQ (reference sequence). The CDR3 spans 15 residues. V dropped 5 bases and J dropped 8 bases, with 21 bases sitting between them. In DNA, the CDR3 is TGTGCCAGCAGCCATACGGGCTCACCACAATGGGGCTACACCTTC. Residues: CASSHTGSPQWGYTF.

The chain carries TRBV6-1 and TRBJ2-1; D is possibly TRBD1 or TRBD2 (5 bases each). This CDR3 is built from 16 residues. Germline CDR1 reads MNHNS; CDR2 reads SASEGT. Trimming cost V 6 bases and J 7 bases, with 22 bases left between them. Here the CDR3 reads CASSTGTTWVGNEQFF. The CDR3 DNA sequence: TGTGCCAGCAGCACCGGGACGACCTGGGTGGGGAATGAGCAGTTCTTC.

The V call is TRBV27, the J call TRBJ1-5; D is undetermined. CDR1 and CDR2 (germline): MNHEY, SMNVEV (reference sequence). V was trimmed by 3 bases and J by 7 bases, leaving 7 bases between them. The CDR3 has 12 residues. The CDR3 bases are TGTGCCAGCAGTTTCCCCGGGCAGCCCCAGCATTTT. The encoded protein is CASSFPGQPQHF.

The V gene is TRBV11-2, the J gene TRBJ1-1; tentative D call: TRBD1 (5 bases). V dropped 3 bases and J dropped 7 bases, with 9 bases sitting between them. The CDR3 runs to 12 residues. Germline V gene sequence: CDR1 SGHAT, CDR2 FQNNGV. The CDR3 protein is CASSFTRGEAFF. CDR3 coding DNA: TGTGCCAGCAGCTTCACAAGGGGTGAAGCTTTCTTT.

This clonotype was seen a single time. The chain recombines TRBV6-5 with TRBJ1-1; perhaps TRBD1 as D (6 bases). Germline V gene lookup returns CDR1 MNHEY and CDR2 SVGAGI. The CDR3 consists of 15 residues. V was shortened by 7 bases and J by 2 bases, with 17 bases between the two germline ends. CDR3 in DNA: TGTGCCAGCAATCCCGGGACAAGACCTAACACTGAAGCTTTCTTT. Protein: CASNPGTRPNTEAFF.

V and J are TRBV12-3 or TRBV12-4 and TRBJ1-2, with a weak D call TRBD1 (5 bases). The CDR3 extends over 15 amino acids. V lost 1 base and J lost 8, with 17 bases in between. This CDR3 is CASSLGSSGSVGYTF. CDR3 sequence (DNA): TGTGCCAGCAGTTTAGGAAGCTCAGGGTCTGTCGGCTACACCTTC.

The chain carries TRBV6-5 and TRBJ2-2, with a weak D call TRBD1 (6 bases). The CDR3 has 15 residues. CDR1 is MNHEY and CDR2 is SVGAGI in the germline V gene. V was pared by 2 bases and J by 0 bases, with 7 bases between. CDR3 loop: CASSYTGPNTGELFF. CDR3 nucleotides: TGTGCCAGCAGTTACACAGGGCCGAACACCGGGGAGCTGTTTTTT.

V and J are TRBV6-2 or TRBV6-3 and TRBJ2-3; TRBD2 matches at 12 bases. The CDR3 loop spans 14 amino acids. The germline gives CDR1 MNHEY, CDR2 SVGEGT. With V trimmed by 10 bases and J by 2 bases, 4 bases remained unmatched. Here the CDR3 DNA reads TGTGCCATTGGACTAGCGGGACTCACAGATACGCAGTATTTT. It codes for CAIGLAGLTDTQYF.

CDR3 nucleotide sequence: TGTGCCAGCAGCATCCTAGCGGTTATGGTAGATACGCAGTATTTT. Translation gives CASSILAVMVDTQYF. This rearrangement joins TRBV7-2 to TRBJ2-3; 7 bases agree with TRBD2. CDR1 SGHTA and CDR2 FQGNSA come from the germline V gene. Trimming at V came to 5 bases and at J to 5 bases, leaving 10 bases not matched to a gene. This CDR3 is 15 amino acids long.

This chain links TRBV27 with TRBJ1-2, with D unresolved. This CDR3 has 14 residues. Per the germline V gene, CDR1 is MNHEY and CDR2 is SMNVEV (reference sequence). Trimming left V 9 bases short and J 8 bases short, with 22 bases between. Written as DNA, the CDR3 is TGTGCCAGTAGATCTGACCGTGATAGAAGGGGCTACACCTTC. Its protein product is CASRSDRDRRGYTF.

The chain joins TRBV5-1 to TRBJ2-7; no clear D gene. Germline V lookup: CDR1 SGHRS, CDR2 YFSETQ. The CDR3 totals 13 residues. V lost 0 bases and J lost 5, with 9 bases in between. This chain's CDR3 is CASSLDGPDEQYF. DNA for the CDR3: TGCGCCAGCAGCTTGGACGGTCCTGACGAGCAGTACTTC.

The rearrangement links TRBV4-1 to TRBJ1-1, with D possibly being TRBD1 (5 bases). Germline loops: CDR1 MGHRA, CDR2 YSYEKL. The CDR3 totals 14 residues. V was shortened by 4 bases and J by 0 bases, with 9 bases between the two germline ends. This chain's CDR3 is CASSLWGLNTEAFF. The DNA for the CDR3 is TGCGCCAGCAGCCTGTGGGGCCTGAACACTGAAGCTTTCTTT.

The V gene is TRBV27, the J gene TRBJ1-1; TRBD1 agrees at 7 bases. The CDR3 totals 11 residues. Germline values: CDR1 MNHEY, CDR2 SMNVEV (reference sequence). J was trimmed by 10 bases and V by 10 bases; bases with no gene match: 9. The CDR3 is CATRTGVGAFF. In DNA form, the CDR3 reads TGTGCCACCCGGACAGGCGTCGGAGCTTTCTTT.

The rearrangement uses TRBV15 and TRBJ1-2; D remains ambiguous. Between the trimmed V and J ends, which lost 2 bases and 7 bases, there was a span of 11 bases. Germline V gene data show CDR1 as LNHNV and CDR2 as YYDKDF (reference sequence). The CDR3 sequence is 13 residues long. This CDR3 reads CATSRPTVVGYTF. The DNA of the CDR3 is TGTGCCACCAGCAGACCTACAGTGGTTGGCTACACCTTC.

This clonotype showed up just once. This rearrangement joins TRBV28 to TRBJ2-3; a weak D match, TRBD1 (6 bases). The ends were cut back, 1 base at V and 8 bases at J, with 25 bases in the middle. The CDR3 consists of 18 residues. Germline V gives CDR1 MDHEN, CDR2 SYDVKM. CDR3 in amino acids: CASSLFGDDLFEGGTQYF. In DNA form, the CDR3 reads TGTGCCAGCAGTTTATTCGGAGACGACTTGTTCGAAGGGGGTACGCAGTATTTT. Supplemented by reference TRBV28 and TRBJ2-3, the full variable domain reads DVKVTQSSRYLVKRTGEKVFLECVQDMDHENMFWYRQDPGLGLRLIYFSYDVKMKEKGDIPEGYSVSREKKERFSLILESASTNQTSMYLCASSLFGDDLFEGGTQYFGPGTRLTVL.

The V gene is TRBV5-4, the J gene TRBJ2-7; 10 bases align to TRBD2. V was pared by 2 bases and J by 4 bases, with 9 bases of the junction left unmatched. The CDR3 spans 16 residues. Germline lookup yields CDR1 SGHNT and CDR2 YYREEE (reference sequence). CDR3 DNA: TGTGCCAGCAGCTTTACAAGCGGGAGGGCCGCGTACGAGCAGTACTTC. This gives the protein CASSFTSGRAAYEQYF.